This TCR beta chain was identified during a study of tumor-infiltrating lymphocytes in primary liver carcinoma. From around 500 ng of total RNA, TCR beta-specific cDNA was reverse-transcribed using a constant-region primer. Slightly modified ARM-PCR served as the procedure for the TCR beta libraries. These libraries came from three rounds of nested multiplex PCR. Each CDR3 protein is one row after TCRdb ran MiXCR on the multiplex PCR reads. The sample has roughly 180,000 distinct CDR3 sequences, 50% to 75% seen once. Alongside blood RNA obtained from unsorted whole blood, germline DNA was also extracted. Sequencing was done on a sample of peripheral blood. The sequence was collected from a man aged 35 to 55 with primary liver carcinoma and hepatitis B virus infection.

The CDR3 DNA sequence: TGCAGCGTTTACTACCTCCTCTTCCATTACAATGAGCAGTTCTTC. Translated: CSVYYLLFHYNEQFF. The V gene is TRBV29-1, the J gene TRBJ2-1; no definite D call. From germline, CDR1 is SQVTM and CDR2 ANQGSEA. The CDR3 extends over 15 amino acids. Trimming stripped 5 bases from V and 4 bases from J, with 18 bases between.